Below, 12 T cell receptor beta chains from the same sample are listed, as sequenced in a study of lymphopenia after photon versus proton radiotherapy. The assay was immunoSEQ multiplex PCR, and TCRdb's table has in-frame clones only and misses some. Of 20,000 or so clones in the sample, 80% to 95% were seen once. This specimen consisted of peripheral blood, obtained from a patient treated with proton-based radiotherapy. These receptors came from a woman aged 70 to 79 with pancreatic cancer. Some clones in this sample may be carry-over from other donors' samples.

V and J are TRBV28 and TRBJ2-1, with 8 bases that match TRBD2. CDR1 is MDHEN, CDR2 SYDVKM, per germline. There are 16 residues in the CDR3. With V trimmed by 6 bases and J by 0 bases, 7 bases remained unmatched. This chain's CDR3 is CASSSQLAASYNEQFF. Here the CDR3 DNA reads TGTGCCAGCAGCTCCCAACTAGCGGCCTCCTACAATGAGCAGTTCTTC.

The chain links TRBV11-2 to TRBJ1-1, with D perhaps matching TRBD1 (6 bases). The CDR3 is 13 amino acids. V was trimmed by 6 bases and J by 1 base, leaving 9 bases between them. Germline V lookup: CDR1 SGHAT, CDR2 FQNNGV. The CDR3 sequence is CASRQGGNTEAFF. Written as DNA, the CDR3 is TGTGCCAGCAGACAGGGAGGGAACACTGAAGCTTTCTTT.

This rearrangement joins TRBV10-1 to TRBJ2-4; no reliable D call. Germline CDR1 WNHNN, CDR2 SYGVQD (reference sequence). This CDR3 is 14 amino acids long. V lost 3 bases, J lost 0 bases, and 6 bases lay in between. The CDR3 DNA reads as TGCGCCAGCAGTGATGATATAGCCAAAAACATTCAGTACTTC. This translates into CASSDDIAKNIQYF.

The chain is built from TRBV11-2 and TRBJ2-3, with D unclear. The CDR3 totals 11 residues. Germline loops: CDR1 SGHAT, CDR2 FQNNGV. Trimming cost V 1 base and J 5 bases, with 1 base left between them. The CDR3 coding sequence is TGTGCCAGCAGCTTAGGAGATACGCAGTATTTT. It is translated as CASSLGDTQYF. Full variable domain (remainder filled in from reference TRBV11-2 and TRBJ2-3): EAGVAQSPRYKIIEKRQSVAFWCNPISGHATLYWYQQILGQGPKLLIQFQNNGVVDDSQLPKDRFSAERLKGVDSTLKIQPAKLEDSAVYLCASSLGDTQYFGPGTRLTVL.

With respect to this clone: A junction end diverges from the germline sequence, so it may reflect a read error. The chain carries TRBV9 and TRBJ1-1; D gene uncertain. The CDR3 spans 15 residues. Germline assignment: CDR1 SGDLS and CDR2 YYNGEE. The CDR3 reads CASTVAVNDVTEAFF. The CDR3 DNA sequence: TGTGCCAGCACCGTAGCAGTCAATGATGTCACTGAAGCTTTCTTT.

This chain joins TRBV29-1 and TRBJ2-3; D is perhaps TRBD1 (5 bases). Trimming took 4 bases from V and 2 from J, leaving 13 bases between them. Germline V gene sequence: CDR1 SQVTM, CDR2 ANQGSEA. CDR3 length: 14 residues. This CDR3 reads CSVAGSGLTDTQYF. In DNA form, the CDR3 reads TGCAGCGTTGCTGGGTCAGGGCTCACAGATACGCAGTATTTT.

The rearrangement uses TRBV7-8 and TRBJ2-3, with D perhaps assigned TRBD1 or TRBD2 (5 bases each). Looked up from germline, CDR1 is SGHVS and CDR2 is FQNEAQ. V was shortened by 6 bases and J by 5 bases, with 15 bases between the two germline ends. The CDR3 extends over 14 amino acids. CDR3 coding DNA: TGTGCCAGCAGTTCAGCCCGAGGGGTAGATACGCAGTATTTT. Translated, it gives CASSSARGVDTQYF.

V gene TRBV27 combines with J gene TRBJ1-6; TRBD1 agrees at 9 bases. Germline CDR1 reads MNHEY; CDR2 reads SMNVEV (reference sequence). This CDR3 region has 16 residues. V was clipped by 6 bases and J by 10 bases; unmatched bases: 13. For the CDR3, the DNA is TGTGCCAGCAGAGAGACAGGGGGATCTTTAGGGTCACCCCTCCACTTT. As protein: CASRETGGSLGSPLHF.

The V gene is TRBV5-1, the J gene TRBJ2-2, with 9 bases fitting TRBD1. Germline V lookup: CDR1 SGHRS, CDR2 YFSETQ. J lost 5 bases, V lost 7 bases, and 0 bases had no gene match. There are 12 residues in the CDR3. The CDR3 reads CASGQGTGELFF. The CDR3 nucleotides are TGCGCCAGCGGACAGGGGACCGGGGAGCTGTTTTTT.

The rearrangement joins TRBV10-1 to TRBJ2-1; 10 bases align to TRBD1. The ends lost 4 bases at V and 6 bases at J; junction bases unmatched: 6. Germline V CDR1 and CDR2: WNHNN, SYGVQD (reference sequence). The length of the CDR3 is 15 residues. In DNA form, the CDR3 reads TGCGCCAGCAGTGCCCGGACAGGGGGAATCAATGAGCAGTTCTTC. Protein product: CASSARTGGINEQFF.

This sequence joins TRBV10-3 and TRBJ1-1, with no clear D. This CDR3 region has 16 residues. From germline, CDR1 is ENHRY and CDR2 SYGVKD. Deletions cut 0 bases from V and 5 bases from J, with 16 bases between. CDR3 sequence: CAISESVRSLGTEAFF. The CDR3 DNA reads as TGTGCCATCAGTGAGTCGGTCCGCTCCCTCGGGACTGAAGCTTTCTTT.

The sample holds a few counts of this clone. The CDR3 DNA follows: TGTGCCAGCAGCCCGCGGACTAGCGCTACCTACAATGAGCAGTTCTTC. It yields the protein CASSPRTSATYNEQFF. V is TRBV7-2 and J is TRBJ2-1; TRBD2 matches 9 bases. V was clipped by 5 bases and J by 2 bases; unmatched bases: 7. This CDR3 spans 16 amino acids. Germline lookup yields CDR1 SGHTA and CDR2 FQGNSA.